These 9 T cell receptor beta chains came from one sample sequenced in a study of shared clonotypes between healthy human individuals. The assay was immunoSEQ multiplex PCR, and TCRdb's table has in-frame clones only and misses some. There are roughly 2,300,000 clones in the sample; 85% to 95% occur only once, and more than 0.35% lies in the top ten. What was sequenced was naive CD4+ T cells from PBMCs. As to subset: CD45RA+ positively selected. All receptors come from a man younger than 35 in good health. Some clones in this sample may be carry-over from other donors' samples.

The V and J genes are TRBV28 and TRBJ1-2; D remains ambiguous. V lost 5 bases to trimming and J lost 7 bases, with 11 bases between them. Germline lookup yields CDR1 MDHEN and CDR2 SYDVKM. The CDR3 has 12 amino acids. The CDR3 DNA follows: TGTGCCAGCAGTCCCGGGATCGGTGGCTACACCTTC. Amino acids: CASSPGIGGYTF.

This rearrangement joins TRBV7-3 to TRBJ2-1; D gene uncertain. The CDR3 has 16 residues. Trimming took off 5 bases at V and 3 bases at J, with 17 bases between the two ends. Germline V lookup: CDR1 SGHTA, CDR2 FQGTGA. This chain's CDR3 is CASSPPTVPYYNEQFF. The CDR3 DNA reads as TGTGCCAGCAGCCCACCGACCGTGCCCTACTACAATGAGCAGTTCTTC.

The chain combines TRBV6-5 with TRBJ1-1, with D possibly matching TRBD1 (6 bases). Between the trimmed V and J ends, which lost 6 bases and 7 bases, there was a span of 15 bases. Germline V gene sequence: CDR1 MNHEY, CDR2 SVGAGI. The CDR3 has 13 amino acids. CDR3: CASSGQIRGEAFF. In DNA, the CDR3 is TGTGCCAGCAGCGGACAGATCCGGGGTGAAGCTTTCTTT.

A single count supports this clone. This chain links TRBV5-6 with TRBJ1-5; the D gene is possibly TRBD1 (5 bases). Trimming left V 2 bases short and J 7 bases short, with 10 bases between. CDR3 length: 13 amino acids. Germline-derived CDR1 and CDR2 are SGHDT and YYEEEE. The CDR3: CASSLGERQPQHF. In DNA form, the CDR3 reads TGTGCCAGCAGCTTAGGGGAACGGCAGCCCCAGCATTTT.

The J gene is TRBJ2-6, the V gene TRBV7-3, with D perhaps being TRBD1 or TRBD2 (5 bases each). The CDR3 is 17 amino acids. V lost 5 bases and J 0 bases, leaving 14 bases between the germline ends. Germline V CDR1 and CDR2: SGHTA, FQGTGA. In nucleotides, the CDR3 is TGTGCCAGCAGCCCTCGGGGCGGAAGCTCTGGGGCCAACGTCCTGACTTTC. It encodes CASSPRGGSSGANVLTF.

This clone has more than one count but fewer than ten. This same CDR3 is encoded by further DNA sequences in the sample. The chain is built from TRBV29-1 and TRBJ1-5, with D perhaps matching TRBD1 (5 bases). Germline CDR1 reads SQVTM; CDR2 reads ANQGSEA. Trimming took off 6 bases at V and 1 base at J, with 13 bases between the two ends. The CDR3 covers 14 residues. Written as DNA, the CDR3 is TGCAGCGTCCGGTGGGGGGGAAGCAATCAGCCCCAGCATTTT. It yields the protein CSVRWGGSNQPQHF.

The chain uses TRBV2 and TRBJ2-3; 8 bases map to TRBD2. This CDR3 region has 15 residues. Germline V lookup: CDR1 SNHLY, CDR2 FYNNEI. J lost 4 bases, V lost 8 bases, and 11 bases had no gene match. CDR3 in amino acids: CASSPVGRAPDTQYF. CDR3 bases: TGTGCCAGCTCCCCGGTCGGGAGGGCCCCAGATACGCAGTATTTT. Together with reference TRBV2 and TRBJ2-3, the CDR3 gives the full variable domain: EPEVTQTPSHQVTQMGQEVILRCVPISNHLYFYWYRQILGQKVEFLVSFYNNEISEKSEIFDDQFSVERPDGSNFTLKIRSTKLEDSAMYFCASSPVGRAPDTQYFGPGTRLTVL.

The chain is built from TRBV9 and TRBJ2-7, with 9 positions matching TRBD2. This CDR3 contains 15 residues. Trimming removed 0 bases from V and 3 bases from J; junction bases left unmatched: 4. Germline CDR1 SGDLS, CDR2 YYNGEE. CDR3 loop: CASSVAPTSGYEQYF. CDR3 bases: TGTGCCAGCAGCGTAGCCCCGACTAGCGGCTACGAGCAGTACTTC.

The chain uses TRBV5-1 and TRBJ1-1; no clear D gene. Germline CDR1 SGHRS, CDR2 YFSETQ. The CDR3 is made up of 14 amino acids. Trimming removed 0 bases from V and 10 bases from J, with 16 bases in between. This CDR3 reads CASSLGGLQAVAFF. The CDR3 DNA reads as TGCGCCAGCAGCTTGGGAGGCCTTCAAGCCGTAGCTTTCTTT.